This T cell receptor (beta chain) was sequenced for a study of blood T cell repertoires in COVID-19. At the level of the study: Spain, Italy and the United States supplied samples that represented acute and convalescent COVID-19.

TCRdb keeps only in-frame clones here, not all; method: immunoSEQ multiplex PCR. Among fewer than 450,000 clones listed, approximately 91% were seen once. Participants were aged about 18 to 100 years, lived in about 26 US areas, and enrolled virtually. Participant-given clinical history determined each cohort assignment. This clone was found once. The CDR3 has 14 residues. CDR1 is MNHEY, CDR2 SVGAGI, per germline. V lost 5 bases and J 2 bases, leaving 12 bases between the germline ends. The TCR sequence derives from a woman aged 35 to 49 with acute COVID-19. The sample was PBMCs or T cells enriched from blood (not recorded which). This rearrangement joins TRBV6-5 to TRBJ1-2; no definite D call. In DNA, the CDR3 is TGTGCCAGCAGTAGAGGATCGGGAAACTATGGCTACACCTTC. Its translation: CASSRGSGNYGYTF.